Listed below are T cell receptor beta chains from one sample, sequenced in a study of blood T cell repertoires in COVID-19. Produced via immunoSEQ multiplex PCR; TCRdb's table is partial and in-frame only. The sample lists about 130,000 clones, 70% to 85% occurring once. Sample: PBMCs or T cells enriched from blood (not recorded which). These receptors originate from a man aged 45-60 years who had recovered from COVID-19. Both conserved end residues are part of each CDR3. The order of the fields is V gene, clone size, J gene, CDR3 length, D gene, CDR3 DNA, CDR3 protein. A D gene is named only where the DNA matches it firmly. The size field is filled for only some rows; it gives once, few, many or a size class.

>TRBV7-2|-|TRBJ1-1|14|-
TGTGCCAGCAGCTTAGGGCAGATGAACACTGAAGCTTTCTTT
CASSLGQMNTEAFF
>TRBV27|-|TRBJ2-1|13|-
TGTGCCAGCAGTCCCCCAGAGCGCAATGAGCAGTTCTTC
CASSPPERNEQFF
>TRBV10-1|-|TRBJ2-3|15|TRBD2
TGCGCCAGCAGTGAGGGGGGACTAGCGTGGGATACGCAGTATTTT
CASSEGGLAWDTQYF
>TRBV6-4|many|TRBJ2-3|15|TRBD1
TGTGCCAGCAGCGCCGGACAGGGGGCTGCAGATACGCAGTATTTT
CASSAGQGAADTQYF
>TRBV5-1|-|TRBJ2-3|16|-
TGCGCCAGCAGCCCGCAGACAGGCACCCCCACAGATACGCAGTATTTT
CASSPQTGTPTDTQYF
>TRBV27|-|TRBJ2-1|14|TRBD1
TGTGCCAGCAGTTTCGGGACAGGTTACAATGAGCAGTTCTTC
CASSFGTGYNEQFF
>TRBV7-2|-|TRBJ2-5|15|TRBD1
TGTGCCAGCAGCCAGAGACAGGGCAGGGGGGAGACCCAGTACTTC
CASSQRQGRGETQYF
>TRBV6-5|once|TRBJ2-7|14|-
TGTGCCAGCAGTTACGGCGTTACGGCGGACGAGCAGTACTTC
CASSYGVTADEQYF
>TRBV29-1|once|TRBJ2-5|12|-
TGCAGCGTTGAGACGCAGGGAGAGACCCAGTACTTC
CSVETQGETQYF
>TRBV7-2|-|TRBJ1-2|15|TRBD1
TGTGCCAGCAGCTTAGCAGGGGGCCTTACCTATGGCTACACCTTC
CASSLAGGLTYGYTF
>TRBV19|-|TRBJ1-1|15|TRBD1
TGTGCCAGTACCGATAGGACAGGGAGGGAGACTGAAGCTTTCTTT
CASTDRTGRETEAFF
>TRBV18|-|TRBJ2-2|17|-
TGTGCCAGCTCACCACCGAACTCATTATCGAACACCGGGGAGCTGTTTTTT
CASSPPNSLSNTGELFF
>TRBV19|-|TRBJ2-5|15|TRBD2
TGTGCCAGTAGTAGGAGCGGGGGGGCATATGAGACCCAGTACTTC
CASSRSGGAYETQYF
>TRBV13|-|TRBJ2-7|15|-
TGTGCCAGCAGCTTATCGGGGGTAGGGGTGTACGAGCAGTACTTC
CASSLSGVGVYEQYF
>TRBV6-5|-|TRBJ2-1|15|TRBD2
TGTGCCAGCACCAATCTAGCGGGGGACTACAATGAGCAGTTCTTC
CASTNLAGDYNEQFF
>TRBV7-2|-|TRBJ2-3|16|TRBD2
TGTGCCAGCAGCTTAGTACTAGCGAGTGACACAGATACGCAGTATTTT
CASSLVLASDTDTQYF
>TRBV5-4|-|TRBJ2-1|16|TRBD2
TGTGCCAGCAGCTTGTTCCAGCGGGAGGGGTTCGGTGAGCAGTTCTTC
CASSLFQREGFGEQFF
>TRBV6-5|-|TRBJ1-5|14|TRBD1
TGTGCCAGCAGTTACTCAGGGGGCGTTCAGCCCCAGCATTTT
CASSYSGGVQPQHF
>TRBV3-1/TRBV3-2|-|TRBJ2-2|16|TRBD1
TGTGCCAGCAGCCCATATGACAGGGTTGGCACCGGGGAGCTGTTTTTT
CASSPYDRVGTGELFF
>TRBV27|-|TRBJ1-1|14|TRBD1
TGTGCCAGCAGTCCCCAGGGGGGGAACACTGAAGCTTTCTTT
CASSPQGGNTEAFF
>TRBV5-5|-|TRBJ2-7|18|TRBD1
TGTGCCAGCAGCCCCATCTTCCGGGACAGGATCACCTCCTACGAGCAGTACTTC
CASSPIFRDRITSYEQYF
>TRBV7-2|-|TRBJ1-2|17|TRBD1
TGTGCCAGCAGCTCGTTCGGGACAGGGAAAGGAGAGAGAGGCTACACCTTC
CASSSFGTGKGERGYTF
>TRBV3-1/TRBV3-2|few|TRBJ1-2|15|TRBD1
TGTGCCAGCAGCCGCCCCTCGGGACAGGGGTATGGCTACACCTTC
CASSRPSGQGYGYTF
>TRBV7-7|-|TRBJ2-2|18|TRBD2
TGTGCTAGCAGCCCTAGAGTGGCTAGCGGGTCTCGGACCGGGGAGCTGTTTTTT
CASSPRVASGSRTGELFF
>TRBV28|-|TRBJ1-2|15|-
TGTGCCAGCAGTTTACATGGTCTCAAGGGGTATGGCTACACCTTC
CASSLHGLKGYGYTF
>TRBV9|-|TRBJ1-1|14|-
TGTGCCAGCAGCGTAGTAGGACAGAACACTGAAGCTTTCTTT
CASSVVGQNTEAFF
>TRBV6-2/TRBV6-3|-|TRBJ2-2|15|-
TGTGCCAGCAGTTACTCGACACTTAGCGGTTGGGAGCTGTTTTTT
CASSYSTLSGWELFF
>TRBV7-2|-|TRBJ2-3|18|TRBD1
TGTGCCAGCAGCTTAGAGGGGAGGACAGGGACTTTCACAGATACGCAGTATTTT
CASSLEGRTGTFTDTQYF
>TRBV14|-|TRBJ1-6|14|-
TGTGCCAGCAGCTTAAACCGGGACAACTCACCCCTCCACTTT
CASSLNRDNSPLHF
>TRBV7-2|-|TRBJ2-6|17|TRBD1
TGTGCCAGCAGGGAGGACAGGGGGCGGTCGGGGGCCAACGTCCTGACTTTC
CASREDRGRSGANVLTF
>TRBV10-3|-|TRBJ2-5|13|-
TGTGCCACCCGACAACTGAACCAAGAGACCCAGTACTTC
CATRQLNQETQYF
>TRBV5-6|-|TRBJ2-5|19|-
TGTGCCAGCAGCTTGGTCATGGTGAGACGAGGGCCCCCGCAAGAGACCCAGTACTTC
CASSLVMVRRGPPQETQYF
>TRBV6-2/TRBV6-3|-|TRBJ1-5|15|-
TGTGCCAGCAGTTACTCCAGGGGCTCCAATCAGCCCCAGCATTTT
CASSYSRGSNQPQHF
>TRBV6-6|-|TRBJ2-7|14|-
TGTGCCAGCAGTTACTCTACACATGTCTACGAGCAGTACTTC
CASSYSTHVYEQYF
>TRBV9|-|TRBJ1-6|15|TRBD1
TGTGCCAGCAGCGTAGGACAGGGATTTAATTCACCCCTCCACTTT
CASSVGQGFNSPLHF
>TRBV5-1|-|TRBJ2-5|14|TRBD1
TGCGCCAGCAGCTTCCGGCAGGGGGCTTACACCCAGTACTTC
CASSFRQGAYTQYF
>TRBV4-2|once|TRBJ2-5|14|TRBD2
TGTGCCAGCAGCCAAGCGGGGGGGCAAGAGACCCAGTACTTC
CASSQAGGQETQYF
>TRBV18|-|TRBJ2-1|19|TRBD2
TGTGCCAGCTCACCGCGGTTCAGCGGGGGGGCCACAGGATACAATGAGCAGTTCTTC
CASSPRFSGGATGYNEQFF
>TRBV7-2|-|TRBJ1-2|15|-
TGTGCCAGCAGCGTAACTCTCGCCAATCACTATGGCTACACCTTC
CASSVTLANHYGYTF
>TRBV10-3|-|TRBJ2-5|12|-
TGTGCCATCAGTGACCCTCAAGAGACCCAGTACTTC
CAISDPQETQYF
>TRBV29-1|-|TRBJ1-3|14|-
TGCAGCGTTGACGGCAGGGAAAATGGAAACACCATATATTTT
CSVDGRENGNTIYF
>TRBV12-3/TRBV12-4|-|TRBJ1-4|13|TRBD1
TGTGCCAGCAGTTTCCAGGGGGAGGAAAAACTGTTTTTT
CASSFQGEEKLFF
>TRBV27|-|TRBJ1-2|14|-
TGTGCCAGCAGTTTGCGAGATCCCAACTATGGCTACACCTTC
CASSLRDPNYGYTF
>TRBV7-9|few|TRBJ2-1|15|TRBD2
TGTGCCAGCAGCCCCCGACTAGCGGGGGTTGGAGAGCAGTTCTTC
CASSPRLAGVGEQFF
>TRBV4-3|-|TRBJ2-7|13|-
TGCGCCAGCAGCTATAGACTAGTTGGGGATCAGTACTTC
CASSYRLVGDQYF
>TRBV18|-|TRBJ1-5|17|-
TGTGCCAGCTCACCACGGCAGGGGCAGGGCGGCAATCAGCCCCAGCATTTT
CASSPRQGQGGNQPQHF
>TRBV29-1|-|TRBJ1-2|14|-
TGCAGCGTGGCCCCGGCGGTAGCTAACTATGGCTACACCTTC
CSVAPAVANYGYTF
>TRBV19|-|TRBJ2-7|15|TRBD1
TGTGCCAGTAGTATTAACCGGGACAGGGGCTACGAGCAGTACTTC
CASSINRDRGYEQYF
>TRBV6-5|-|TRBJ2-7|15|-
TGTGCCAGCAGTAAGGGCCAGGGCAGGGACTACGAGCAGTACTTC
CASSKGQGRDYEQYF
>TRBV10-3|-|TRBJ1-5|13|-
TGTGCCATCACACAGGGAATTAATCAGCCCCAGCATTTT
CAITQGINQPQHF
>TRBV7-2|-|TRBJ1-2|14|-
TGTGCCAGCAGCTTAGCGCCAGGGGCGCGGGGCTACACCTTC
CASSLAPGARGYTF
>TRBV19|-|TRBJ1-1|13|-
TGTGCCAGTAGTATAGAAGGGGGACCTGAAGCTTTCTTT
CASSIEGGPEAFF
>TRBV6-6|-|TRBJ2-7|15|-
TGTGCCAGCAGTTCCCCCGGCGGGGAAACCTACGAGCAGTACTTC
CASSSPGGETYEQYF
>TRBV5-5|-|TRBJ2-3|17|TRBD2
TGTGCCAGCAGCTATCGCAGCGGGGGGGCCGGGACAGATACGCAGTATTTT
CASSYRSGGAGTDTQYF
>TRBV6-5|-|TRBJ2-3|15|-
TGTGCCAGCAGCCTCGGGCAGGGCCAGGAAGATACGCAGTATTTT
CASSLGQGQEDTQYF
>TRBV7-6|-|TRBJ2-7|18|-
TGTGCCAGCTCGGGGGTTGGGAACCTGCCAGTCAGCTCCTACGAGCAGTACTTC
CASSGVGNLPVSSYEQYF